This record concerns one T cell receptor beta chain sequence. Its antigen is as yet unknown. These data are taken from a study of shared clonotypes between healthy human individuals. General observations from the study: The sole specimen, blood, was sampled, and tissue repertoires likely differ.

This table comes from immunoSEQ multiplex PCR, and its TCRdb copy is limited to in-frame clones, with some not included. The sample includes some 1.5 million clones, 95% to 99% of them seen just once. Into CD45RA+ naive and CD45RA-negative memory subsets, the CD4+ cells were split. Germline loops: CDR1 SGHNT, CDR2 YYREEE (reference sequence). The CDR3 sequence is 14 residues long. V dropped 5 bases and J dropped 0 bases, with 12 bases sitting between them. This TCR came from a man aged 25 to 45 in good health. The chain carries TRBV5-4 and TRBJ2-7, with a tentative D call TRBD2 (5 bases). The sample comprised naive CD4+ T cells sorted from blood. Stated subset: CD45RA+ positively selected. As DNA, the CDR3 is TGTGCCAGCAGGACGCGGACTGACTCCTACGAGCAGTACTTC. As protein: CASRTRTDSYEQYF.